This TCR beta chain originates from a study of shared clonotypes between healthy human individuals. General study findings and limits: Since donors were few, the genetic and exposure-history diversity represented was limited. Among donors, sharing of clonotypes was expected to be affected by sequencing depth.

The germline V and J ends were trimmed by 5 bases and 4 bases, with 18 bases remaining between them. Germline V gives CDR1 MDHEN, CDR2 SYDVKM. The CDR3 runs to 16 residues. The input for sorted-subset replicate PCRs was about 200 ng DNA, tens of thousands of T cell genomes. The data were produced by immunoSEQ multiplex PCR, yet TCRdb's version contains in-frame clones alone and is incomplete. In the table there are over 2,000,000 clones, about 94% of which are singletons. For this clone: The antigen is unknown.

The naive CD8 fraction comprised CD45RO-negative cells positively selected for CCR7 and excluded terminally differentiated effector memory CD45RA+ cells. Sequenced input: naive CD8+ T cells from PBMCs. The source is a man between 18 and 35 years old in good health. Some clones in this sample may be carry-over from other donors' samples. V is TRBV28 and J is TRBJ2-1; D is possibly TRBD2 (6 bases). The CDR3 reads CASSHRDRDLYNEQFF. The CDR3 DNA sequence: TGTGCCAGCAGTCATCGGGACCGGGACTTGTACAATGAGCAGTTCTTC. Variable domain in full (rest from reference TRBV28 and TRBJ2-1): DVKVTQSSRYLVKRTGEKVFLECVQDMDHENMFWYRQDPGLGLRLIYFSYDVKMKEKGDIPEGYSVSREKKERFSLILESASTNQTSMYLCASSHRDRDLYNEQFFGPGTRLTVL.